This TCR beta chain is drawn from a study of T cell responses to AZD1222 COVID-19 vaccine. The study, taken as a whole, reports: Among vaccine-associated CD4 TCRs, coverage spanned spike, with dominance at 160-218 and 743-854. Donors skewed white British and female; clonal diversity was possibly underestimated. None of the repertoires were sampled until the peak T cell response had passed.

Between the trimmed V and J ends, which lost 6 bases and 5 bases, there was a span of 13 bases. This CDR3 spans 13 amino acids. The germline gives CDR1 SGHTA, CDR2 FQGNSA. Concerning this clone: Its antigen is not identified.

Both about-4-week and about-12-week second-dose recipients were combined. The repertoire was sequenced with immunoSEQ multiplex PCR; TCRdb's copy has only in-frame clones and lacks some. The data show 140,000 to 150,000 clones, around 93% seen once. The source is an adult who received the AZD1222 COVID-19 vaccine. V is TRBV7-2 and J is TRBJ1-1; D is perhaps TRBD1 (6 bases). The sample here was peripheral blood, taken 28 days after the second AZD1222 dose. CDR3 nucleotides: TGTGCCAGCAGTCAAGGACAGTGGACTGAAGCTTTCTTT. This encodes CASSQGQWTEAFF.